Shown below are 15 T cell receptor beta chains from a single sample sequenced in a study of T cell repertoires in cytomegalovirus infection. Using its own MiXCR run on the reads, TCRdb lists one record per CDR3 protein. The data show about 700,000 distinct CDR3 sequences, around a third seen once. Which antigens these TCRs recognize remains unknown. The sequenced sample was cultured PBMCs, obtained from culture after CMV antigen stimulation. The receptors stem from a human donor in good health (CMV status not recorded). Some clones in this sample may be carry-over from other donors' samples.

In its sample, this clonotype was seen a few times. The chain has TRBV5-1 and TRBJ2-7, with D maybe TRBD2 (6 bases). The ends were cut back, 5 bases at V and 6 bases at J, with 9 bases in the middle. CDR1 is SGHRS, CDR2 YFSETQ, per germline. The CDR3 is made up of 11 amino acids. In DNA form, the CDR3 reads TGCGCCAGCAGACGGGAGCCCGAGCAGTACTTC. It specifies CASRREPEQYF.

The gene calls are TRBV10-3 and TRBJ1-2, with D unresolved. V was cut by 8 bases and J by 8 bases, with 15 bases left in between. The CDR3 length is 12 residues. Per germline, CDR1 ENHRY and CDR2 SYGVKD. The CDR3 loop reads CAIGVSPQGYTF. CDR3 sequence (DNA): TGTGCCATCGGGGTGAGCCCCCAGGGCTACACCTTC.

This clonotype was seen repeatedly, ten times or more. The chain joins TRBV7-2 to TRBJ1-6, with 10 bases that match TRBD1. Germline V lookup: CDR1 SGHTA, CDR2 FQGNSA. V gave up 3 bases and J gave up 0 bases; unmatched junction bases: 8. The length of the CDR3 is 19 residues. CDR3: CASSFTGTGASSYNSPLHF. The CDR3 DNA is TGTGCCAGCAGCTTTACCGGGACAGGGGCGAGCTCCTATAATTCACCCCTCCACTTT. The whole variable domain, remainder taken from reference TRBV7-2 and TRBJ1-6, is GAGVSQSPSNKVTEKGKDVELRCDPISGHTALYWYRQSLGQGLEFLIYFQGNSAPDKSGLPSDRFSAERTGGSVSTLTIQRTQQEDSAVYLCASSFTGTGASSYNSPLHFGNGTRLTVT.

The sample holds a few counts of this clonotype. CDR3 residues: CASSYTLRQGWHEQYF. In DNA, the CDR3 is TGTGCCAGCAGTTACACGCTTCGACAGGGGTGGCACGAGCAGTACTTC. The rearrangement uses TRBV6-2 or TRBV6-3 and TRBJ2-7; 8 positions match TRBD1. The CDR3 extends over 16 amino acids. Trimming took 2 bases from V and 5 from J; bases not matched to a gene: 11. CDR1 and CDR2 (germline): MNHEY, SVGEGT.

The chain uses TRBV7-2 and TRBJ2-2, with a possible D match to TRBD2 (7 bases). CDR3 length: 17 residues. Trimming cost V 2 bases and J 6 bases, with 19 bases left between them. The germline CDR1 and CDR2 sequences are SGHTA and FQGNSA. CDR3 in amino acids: CASSLLGGRVLAGELFF. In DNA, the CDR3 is TGTGCCAGCAGCTTACTGGGGGGGCGCGTATTGGCCGGGGAGCTGTTTTTT.

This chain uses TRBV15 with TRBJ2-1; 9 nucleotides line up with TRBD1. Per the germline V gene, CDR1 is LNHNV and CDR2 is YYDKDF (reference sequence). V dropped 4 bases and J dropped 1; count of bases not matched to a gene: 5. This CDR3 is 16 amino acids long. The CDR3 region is CATSKTGTGSYNEQFF. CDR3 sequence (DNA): TGTGCCACCAGCAAAACCGGGACAGGGTCCTACAATGAGCAGTTCTTC.

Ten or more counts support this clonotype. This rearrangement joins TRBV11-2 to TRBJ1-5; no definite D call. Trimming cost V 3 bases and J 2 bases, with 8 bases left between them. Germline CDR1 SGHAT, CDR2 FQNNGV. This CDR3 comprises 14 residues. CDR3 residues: CASSLGMGNQPQHF. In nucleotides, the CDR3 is TGTGCCAGCAGCTTGGGGATGGGCAATCAGCCCCAGCATTTT.

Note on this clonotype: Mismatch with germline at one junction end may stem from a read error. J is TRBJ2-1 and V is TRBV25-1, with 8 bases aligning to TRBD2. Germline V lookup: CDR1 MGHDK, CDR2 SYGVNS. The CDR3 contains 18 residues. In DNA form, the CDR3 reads TGTGCCAGGAGTGAATTTTCGGGGGGGGGGGTCGCGACCTTGGAGCAGTTCTTC. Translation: CARSEFSGGGVATLEQFF.

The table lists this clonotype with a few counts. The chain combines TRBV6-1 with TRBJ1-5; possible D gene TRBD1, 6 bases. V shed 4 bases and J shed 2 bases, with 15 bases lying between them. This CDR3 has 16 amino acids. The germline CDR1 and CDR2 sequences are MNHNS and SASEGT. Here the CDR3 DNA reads TGTGCCAGCAGTGGGAGGGGGGGAATTGGCAATCAGCCCCAGCATTTT. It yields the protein CASSGRGGIGNQPQHF.

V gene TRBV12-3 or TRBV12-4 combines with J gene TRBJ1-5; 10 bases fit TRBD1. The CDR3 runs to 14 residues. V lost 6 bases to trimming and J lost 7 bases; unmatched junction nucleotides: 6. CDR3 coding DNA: TGTGCCAGCAGGCCGACAGGGGGCTACCAGCCCCAGCATTTT. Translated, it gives CASRPTGGYQPQHF.

CDR3 sequence: CASTELQGDDKFF. CDR3 sequence (DNA): TGTGCCAGCACCGAGCTTCAGGGGGACGATAAGTTCTTC. The V call is TRBV12-3 or TRBV12-4, the J call TRBJ2-1, with 7 bases aligning to TRBD1. With 7 bases clipped from V and 14 bases from J, the junction kept 14 bases outside the gene matches. The CDR3 has 13 residues.

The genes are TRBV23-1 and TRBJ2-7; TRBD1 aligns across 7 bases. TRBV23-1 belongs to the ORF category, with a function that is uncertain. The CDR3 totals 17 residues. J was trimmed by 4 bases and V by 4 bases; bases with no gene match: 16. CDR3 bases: TGCGCCAGCAGTCCACAATGGAACACTCAGGGGGAGTACGAGCAGTACTTC. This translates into CASSPQWNTQGEYEQYF.

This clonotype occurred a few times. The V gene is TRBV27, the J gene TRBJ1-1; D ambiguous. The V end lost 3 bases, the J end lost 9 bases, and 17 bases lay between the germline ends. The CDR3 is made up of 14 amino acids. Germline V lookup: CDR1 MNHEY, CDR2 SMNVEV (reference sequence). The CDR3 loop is CASSLDGWEKQAFF. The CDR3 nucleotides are TGTGCCAGCAGTTTGGATGGGTGGGAGAAGCAAGCTTTCTTT.

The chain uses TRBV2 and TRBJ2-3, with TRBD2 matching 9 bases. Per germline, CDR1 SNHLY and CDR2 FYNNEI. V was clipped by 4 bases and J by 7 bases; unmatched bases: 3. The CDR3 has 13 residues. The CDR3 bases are TGTGCCAGCAGTGCGACTAGCGGAAATACGCAGTATTTT. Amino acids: CASSATSGNTQYF.

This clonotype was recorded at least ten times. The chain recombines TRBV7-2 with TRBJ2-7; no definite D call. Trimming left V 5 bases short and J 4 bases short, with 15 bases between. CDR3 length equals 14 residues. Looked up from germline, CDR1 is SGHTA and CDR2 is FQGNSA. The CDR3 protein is CASSPLVGPYEQYF. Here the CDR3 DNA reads TGTGCCAGCAGCCCCTTGGTGGGTCCATACGAGCAGTACTTC.